Shown below are 14 T cell receptor beta chains from a single sample sequenced in a study of neoadjuvant nivolumab and ipilimumab in lung cancer. The repertoire was sequenced with immunoSEQ multiplex PCR; TCRdb's copy has only in-frame clones and lacks some. The data contain over 6,000 clones, 80% to 85% of them singletons. Sequences were derived from tumor tissue, sampled after neoadjuvant nivolumab, alone or with ipilimumab, at or shortly before surgery. All receptors derive from an adult with non-small cell lung cancer.

The chain is built from TRBV7-9 and TRBJ2-1, with D hard to call. This CDR3 is 13 amino acids long. Trimming removed 10 bases from V and 5 bases from J, with 15 bases in between. CDR1 and CDR2 (germline): SEHNR, FQNEAQ (reference sequence). CDR3 in DNA: TGTGCCATCGCAGGAAACTGGAACAATGAGCAGTTCTTC. This sequence encodes CAIAGNWNNEQFF.

J is TRBJ1-5 and V is TRBV7-6; D is uncertain. CDR1 is SGHVS and CDR2 is FNYEAQ in the germline V gene. With 5 bases removed from V and 2 bases from J, the gap between germline ends came to 10 bases. The CDR3 sequence is 14 residues long. The CDR3 loop is CASSPRGRNQPQHF. In DNA form, the CDR3 reads TGTGCCAGCAGCCCCCGGGGTCGCAATCAGCCCCAGCATTTT.

This clone has just one count. The chain recombines TRBV18 with TRBJ1-5; a possible D gene is TRBD1 (5 bases). V was trimmed by 3 bases and J by 5 bases, leaving 14 bases between them. Per the germline V gene, CDR1 is KGHSH and CDR2 is LQKENI. CDR3 length: 15 amino acids. The CDR3 spells CASSPAGGSDQPQHF. The CDR3 coding sequence is TGTGCCAGCTCACCGGCCGGGGGGTCGGATCAGCCCCAGCATTTT. The full variable domain, its missing parts supplied by reference TRBV18 and TRBJ1-5, is NAGVMQNPRHLVRRRGQEARLRCSPMKGHSHVYWYRQLPEEGLKFMVYLQKENIIDESGMPKERFSAEFPKEGPSILRIQQVVRGDSAAYFCASSPAGGSDQPQHFGDGTRLSIL.

The rearrangement uses TRBV5-1 and TRBJ1-2; unclear D gene. The CDR3 runs 15 residues. The germline V gene encodes CDR1 SGHRS and CDR2 YFSETQ. Deletions cut 5 bases from V and 3 bases from J, with 17 bases between. The DNA of the CDR3 is TGCGCCAGCAGTTCCGGGCCTCGCAACGACTATGGCTACACCTTC. This encodes CASSSGPRNDYGYTF.

The chain joins TRBV6-1 to TRBJ1-1; 7 bases agree with TRBD1. Germline V CDR1 and CDR2: MNHNS, SASEGT. The junction had 9 bases not matched to a gene; V was cut back by 7 bases and J by 1 base. This CDR3 contains 15 residues. CDR3 protein: CASIPQGVRNTEAFF. The CDR3 DNA is TGTGCCAGCATCCCGCAGGGGGTGCGGAACACTGAAGCTTTCTTT.

V usage is TRBV5-4 and J usage is TRBJ1-1; 8 bases match TRBD1. Trimming cost V 0 bases and J 7 bases; bases outside gene matches: 8. CDR3 length equals 15 residues. Germline CDR1 is SGHNT and CDR2 is YYREEE (reference sequence). CDR3 loop: CASSLVQGVRGEAFF. The CDR3 region has the DNA TGTGCCAGCAGCTTGGTACAGGGGGTAAGAGGTGAAGCTTTCTTT.

The chain employs TRBV7-9 and TRBJ2-1, with 14 bases lining up with TRBD2. Germline lookup yields CDR1 SEHNR and CDR2 FQNEAQ (reference sequence). The CDR3 consists of 16 residues. Trimming removed 4 bases from V and 4 bases from J; junction bases left unmatched: 3. The CDR3 sequence is CASSYGLAGGYNEQFF. The CDR3 DNA sequence: TGTGCCAGCAGCTACGGACTAGCGGGGGGTTACAATGAGCAGTTCTTC. Full variable domain (remainder filled in from reference TRBV7-9 and TRBJ2-1): DTGVSQNPRHKITKRGQNVTFRCDPISEHNRLYWYRQTLGQGPEFLTYFQNEAQLEKSRLLSDRFSAERPKGSFSTLEIQRTEQGDSAMYLCASSYGLAGGYNEQFFGPGTRLTVL.

The gene calls are TRBV5-5 and TRBJ1-6; 7 bases align to TRBD1. Trimming at V came to 4 bases and at J to 9 bases, leaving 25 bases not matched to a gene. The CDR3 runs 20 residues. The germline gives CDR1 SGHKS, CDR2 YYEKEE (reference sequence). The CDR3: CASSSQRQGRVSTWISPLHF. The CDR3 DNA sequence: TGTGCCAGCAGCAGCCAGCGACAGGGAAGGGTTTCGACCTGGATTTCACCCCTCCACTTT.

This chain joins TRBV7-2 and TRBJ2-1; 9 bases map to TRBD2. The V segment lost 3 bases and the J segment 9 bases; nucleotides outside the gene matches: 3. The germline V gene has CDR1 SGHTA and CDR2 FQGNSA. The CDR3 is 13 amino acids. The CDR3 DNA is TGTGCCAGCAGCTTGCGGGGGGGCCTTGAGCAGTTCTTC. Translation gives CASSLRGGLEQFF.

This clone has just a few counts. The chain links TRBV29-1 to TRBJ2-7; D not certain. The CDR3 spans 13 residues. From germline, CDR1 is SQVTM and CDR2 ANQGSEA. V was trimmed by 4 bases and J by 0 bases, leaving 10 bases between them. CDR3 sequence reads: CSVVGRSSYEQYF. CDR3 in DNA: TGCAGCGTTGTGGGCAGGAGCTCCTACGAGCAGTACTTC.

The chain couples TRBV18 to TRBJ1-3; D ambiguous. Between the trimmed V and J ends, which lost 2 bases and 4 bases, there was a span of 6 bases. Germline CDR1 is KGHSH and CDR2 is LQKENI. There are 13 residues in the CDR3. CDR3 loop: CASSPLDGNTIYF. Here the CDR3 DNA reads TGTGCCAGCTCACCATTAGACGGAAACACCATATATTTT.

The rearrangement joins TRBV2 to TRBJ2-7; TRBD1 agrees at 7 bases. Trimming removed 6 bases from V and 0 bases from J; junction bases left unmatched: 5. Germline CDR1 is SNHLY and CDR2 is FYNNEI. The CDR3 consists of 14 residues. The CDR3 spells CASSRDSSSYEQYF. DNA for the CDR3: TGTGCCAGCAGCCGGGACAGTAGCTCCTACGAGCAGTACTTC.

This rearrangement joins TRBV19 to TRBJ2-2, with no clear D. Trimming cost V 4 bases and J 2 bases, with 5 bases left between them. The CDR3 is 13 amino acids. The germline V gene has CDR1 LNHDA and CDR2 SQIVND (reference sequence). The CDR3 loop reads CASSNSNTGELFF. The CDR3 DNA is TGTGCCAGTAGTAACAGCAACACCGGGGAGCTGTTTTTT.

The CDR3 protein is CASAGTVNSPLHF. The DNA for the CDR3 is TGTGCCAGTGCTGGGACAGTTAATTCACCCCTCCACTTT. This chain joins TRBV19 and TRBJ1-6; 7 nucleotides line up with TRBD1. The junction had 4 bases not matched to a gene; V was cut back by 8 bases and J by 6 bases. This CDR3 is built from 13 residues. Germline V gives CDR1 LNHDA, CDR2 SQIVND (reference sequence).